This is a list of T cell receptor beta chains from one sample in a study of CD8+ T cells in alopecia areata. Here immunoSEQ multiplex PCR was the method, and the copy in TCRdb shows in-frame clones only, minus some. The profile shows about 250,000 clones, about 62% of them singletons. This specimen consisted of CD4+ T cells sorted from blood, obtained at roughly week 52, from a patient treated with tofacitinib. Receptors originate from a human donor with alopecia areata. The CDR3 runs from the conserved cysteine through the conserved F or W. The order of the fields is V gene, D gene, clone size, J gene, CDR3 DNA, CDR3 protein. D genes are given only for firm matches. Size is omitted from some rows. Given values are once, few, many or a class for expanded clones.

V: TRBV15; D: .; size: .; J: TRBJ1-4; DNA: TGTGCCACCAGCAGAGATGGTCAATCTAATGAAAAACTGTTTTTT; CDR3: CATSRDGQSNEKLFF
V: TRBV5-1; D: .; size: few; J: TRBJ1-1; DNA: TGCGCCAGCAGCTTGGTTGGAGGGAGGGCGAACACTGAAGCTTTCTTT; CDR3: CASSLVGGRANTEAFF
V: TRBV10-3; D: .; size: once; J: TRBJ2-5; DNA: TGTGCCATCAGTGATCCGGGACTTCGGAAAGAGACCCAGTACTTC; CDR3: CAISDPGLRKETQYF
V: TRBV29-1; D: .; size: .; J: TRBJ2-7; DNA: TGCAGCGTACAGGGTACCTACGAGCAGTACTTC; CDR3: CSVQGTYEQYF
V: TRBV29-1; D: TRBD1; size: .; J: TRBJ2-5; DNA: TGCAGCATCCGACAGGGCCATGAGGGCCAGTACTTC; CDR3: CSIRQGHEGQYF
V: TRBV30; D: TRBD2; size: few; J: TRBJ2-5; DNA: TGTGCCTGGACTAGCGGGGGGAAAGAGACCCAGTACTTC; CDR3: CAWTSGGKETQYF
V: TRBV7-2; D: TRBD2; size: .; J: TRBJ2-1; DNA: TGTGCCAGCAGCGGACACGGACTAGCGGCTAACAATGAGCAGTTCTTC; CDR3: CASSGHGLAANNEQFF
V: TRBV7-9; D: .; size: .; J: TRBJ2-7; DNA: TGTGCCAGCAGCCCACTCTACGAGCAGTACTTC; CDR3: CASSPLYEQYF
V: TRBV25-1; D: .; size: .; J: TRBJ2-2; DNA: TGTGCCAGCAGTGAGTCTGGGGAGCTGTTTTTT; CDR3: CASSESGELFF
V: TRBV20-1; D: .; size: once; J: TRBJ2-7; DNA: TGCAGGGCTGGGTCTGCCTACGAGCAGTACTTC; CDR3: CRAGSAYEQYF
V: TRBV11-2; D: .; size: .; J: TRBJ2-3; DNA: TGTGCCAGCAGCTTAAGGCGGGGAAGTCTCCCAGATACGCAGTATTTT; CDR3: CASSLRRGSLPDTQYF
V: TRBV6-5; D: .; size: .; J: TRBJ2-7; DNA: TGTGCCAGCAGACATCGGCTGGGGGGTCACGAGCAGTACTTC; CDR3: CASRHRLGGHEQYF
V: TRBV4-1; D: .; size: .; J: TRBJ1-5; DNA: TGCGCCAGCAGCCCCCCACAGGACAGTCCCCAGCATTTT; CDR3: CASSPPQDSPQHF
V: TRBV30; D: .; size: .; J: TRBJ2-3; DNA: TGTGCCTGGGGAGGGGATACGCAGTATTTT; CDR3: CAWGGDTQYF
V: TRBV15; D: TRBD1; size: .; J: TRBJ2-2; DNA: TGTGCCACCAGCAGACCGACAGGGTCAAACGGGGAGCTGTTTTTT; CDR3: CATSRPTGSNGELFF
V: TRBV7-2; D: .; size: .; J: TRBJ2-7; DNA: TGTGCCAGCAGCCGGACGTCCGGTTTCTACGAGCAGTACTTC; CDR3: CASSRTSGFYEQYF
V: TRBV30; D: TRBD1; size: .; J: TRBJ2-7; DNA: TGTGCCTGGAGAACAGGGGGAAGGGTCTCCTACGAGCAGTACTTC; CDR3: CAWRTGGRVSYEQYF
V: TRBV2; D: TRBD2; size: many; J: TRBJ2-1; DNA: TGTGCCAGCAGTGGCGTAGGACTAGGCGGTGGGAATGAGCAGTTCTTC; CDR3: CASSGVGLGGGNEQFF
V: TRBV4-2; D: .; size: .; J: TRBJ2-1; DNA: TGTGCCAGCAGCCAAGATGAGGAGGTCTACAATGAGCAGTTCTTC; CDR3: CASSQDEEVYNEQFF
V: TRBV29-1; D: .; size: .; J: TRBJ2-1; DNA: TGCAGCGTTGTGGACCCATCCGGCAATGAGCAGTTCTTC; CDR3: CSVVDPSGNEQFF
V: TRBV19; D: .; size: .; J: TRBJ2-2; DNA: TGTGCCAGTAGTATGATAGCAGCCACTAGCGGGGAGCTGTTTTTT; CDR3: CASSMIAATSGELFF
V: TRBV29-1; D: .; size: .; J: TRBJ2-5; DNA: TGCAGCGTCCCGACGGACGGCAGGGGACAAGGACCGAACAAGAGGACCCAGTACTTC; CDR3: CSVPTDGRGQGPNKRTQYF
V: TRBV7-9; D: .; size: .; J: TRBJ2-2; DNA: TGTGCCAGCAGCTTAGGTTTAGACATCACCGGGGAGCTGTTTTTT; CDR3: CASSLGLDITGELFF
V: TRBV5-4; D: TRBD1; size: .; J: TRBJ1-2; DNA: TGTGCCAGCAGCTGGACAGGGAACTATGGCTACACCTTC; CDR3: CASSWTGNYGYTF
V: TRBV5-4; D: TRBD2; size: .; J: TRBJ2-1; DNA: TGTGCCAGCAGGCGCGGGGGATTAAATGAGCAGTTCTTC; CDR3: CASRRGGLNEQFF
V: TRBV29-1; D: .; size: .; J: TRBJ1-2; DNA: TGCAGCGTTGAAGCGGCCAGGGCCGGATTCTATGGCTACACCTTC; CDR3: CSVEAARAGFYGYTF
V: TRBV7-3; D: .; size: .; J: TRBJ2-1; DNA: TGTGCCAGCAGCTTAAGGGGTGGGCATGAGCAGTTCTTC; CDR3: CASSLRGGHEQFF
V: TRBV20-1; D: .; size: .; J: TRBJ2-5; DNA: TGCAGTGCCCGACAAGAGACCCAGTACTTC; CDR3: CSARQETQYF
V: TRBV19; D: .; size: many; J: TRBJ1-5; DNA: TGTGCCAGTAGTAGGGGGAGGGATCAGCCCCAGCATTTT; CDR3: CASSRGRDQPQHF
V: TRBV6-5; D: .; size: .; J: TRBJ2-4; DNA: TGTGCCAGCAGTTCACCCGGGACACAAAACATTCAGTACTTC; CDR3: CASSSPGTQNIQYF
V: TRBV20-1; D: TRBD2; size: few; J: TRBJ2-4; DNA: TGCAGTGCTAGCCGGGGGGGTCAGTACTTC; CDR3: CSASRGGQYF
V: TRBV11-1; D: TRBD1; size: few; J: TRBJ1-6; DNA: TGTGCCAGCAGCGATAGACCCGGGACAGACAATTCACCCCTCCACTTT; CDR3: CASSDRPGTDNSPLHF
V: TRBV23-1; D: .; size: .; J: TRBJ2-3; DNA: TGCGCCAGCACACCTGTCTACACAGATACGCAGTATTTT; CDR3: CASTPVYTDTQYF
V: TRBV4-3; D: .; size: .; J: TRBJ2-5; DNA: TGCGCCAGCAGCCAAGATTCAGGGGCGGGGGAGACCCAGTACTTC; CDR3: CASSQDSGAGETQYF
V: TRBV30; D: TRBD1; size: .; J: TRBJ2-7; DNA: TGTGCCTGGAGGGGACAGGACGGGCAGTACTTC; CDR3: CAWRGQDGQYF
V: TRBV27; D: TRBD2; size: .; J: TRBJ2-7; DNA: TGTGCCAGCAGCTGGACTAGCGGGGCAGAGCAGTACTTC; CDR3: CASSWTSGAEQYF
V: TRBV5-4; D: TRBD2; size: .; J: TRBJ2-5; DNA: TGTGCCAGCAGCCCCCGGGGGGGGGTGGAGACCCAGTACTTC; CDR3: CASSPRGGVETQYF
V: TRBV30; D: .; size: .; J: TRBJ2-1; DNA: TGTGCCTGGAGTCAAGGCCCTATCTCCTACAATGAGCAGTTCTTC; CDR3: CAWSQGPISYNEQFF
V: TRBV5-1; D: .; size: few; J: TRBJ2-1; DNA: TGCGCCAGCAGCCTGGGGAGCAATGAGCAGTTCTTC; CDR3: CASSLGSNEQFF
V: TRBV5-1; D: .; size: .; J: TRBJ1-1; DNA: TGCGCCAGCAGCTTGGCCGGCAGCATGAACACTGAAGCTTTCTTT; CDR3: CASSLAGSMNTEAFF
V: TRBV30; D: .; size: few; J: TRBJ2-7; DNA: TGTGCCTGGAGTTCAGGTGTACCCTACGAGCAGTACTTC; CDR3: CAWSSGVPYEQYF